The subject of this entry is one T cell receptor (beta chain). Trimming took off 0 bases at V and 7 bases at J, with 14 bases between the two ends. This CDR3 has 15 residues. CDR1 and CDR2 (germline): SGHRS, YFSETQ. The data stem from a study of cytomegalovirus exposure and HLA in healthy donors. Clones were read by immunoSEQ multiplex PCR, and TCRdb kept only the in-frame ones, dropping some. The data contain approximately 170,000 clones, roughly 84% of them seen just once; the ten biggest clones take up 10%. Sequencing input: PBMCs. The chain has TRBV5-1 and TRBJ2-1; D is ambiguous. This receptor was taken from a man aged 25 to 45 in good health and CMV-seropositive. Here the CDR3 reads CASSLGLEVWNEQFF. In DNA, the CDR3 is TGCGCCAGCAGCTTGGGCCTAGAGGTTTGGAATGAGCAGTTCTTC.